This entry features one TCR beta chain sequence. This sample is drawn from a study of blood T cell repertoires in COVID-19. Study-level information: COVID-19 samples collected from the United States, Italy and Spain covered acute and convalescent phases.

Method: immunoSEQ multiplex PCR; TCRdb's copy keeps in-frame clones and lacks some. The sample holds 210,000 or so clones, around 91% seen once. This sequence was found in a woman aged 40-49 years with acute or convalescent COVID-19. The sequenced sample was peripheral blood.

CDR3 coding DNA: TGTGCCAGCAGTTTACATAGAAGCTACGAGCAGTACGTC. Translated, it gives CASSLHRSYEQYV. The chain carries TRBV28 and TRBJ2-7; D is ambiguous. The CDR3 is 13 residues long. The germline V gene has CDR1 MDHEN and CDR2 SYDVKM. The germline V and J ends were trimmed by 2 bases and 3 bases, with 8 bases remaining between them.